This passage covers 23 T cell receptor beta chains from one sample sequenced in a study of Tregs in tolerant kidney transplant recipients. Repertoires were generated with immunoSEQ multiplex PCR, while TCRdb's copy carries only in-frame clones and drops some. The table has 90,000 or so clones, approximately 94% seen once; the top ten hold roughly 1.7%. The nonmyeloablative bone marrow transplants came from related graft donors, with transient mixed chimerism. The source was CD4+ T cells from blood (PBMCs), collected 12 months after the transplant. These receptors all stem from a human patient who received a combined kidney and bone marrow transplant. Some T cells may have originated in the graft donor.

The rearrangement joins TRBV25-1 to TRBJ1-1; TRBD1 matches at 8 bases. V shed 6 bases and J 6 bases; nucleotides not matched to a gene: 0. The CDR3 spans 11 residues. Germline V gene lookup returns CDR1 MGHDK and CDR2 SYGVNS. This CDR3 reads CASRQGAEAFF. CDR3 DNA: TGTGCCAGCAGACAGGGGGCTGAAGCTTTCTTT.

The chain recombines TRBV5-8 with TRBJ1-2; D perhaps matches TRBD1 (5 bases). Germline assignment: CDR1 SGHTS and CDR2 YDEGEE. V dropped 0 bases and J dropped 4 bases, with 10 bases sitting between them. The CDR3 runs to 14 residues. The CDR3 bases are TGTGCCAGCAGCTTGGGGGGCCTTGGCTATGGCTACACCTTC. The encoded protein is CASSLGGLGYGYTF.

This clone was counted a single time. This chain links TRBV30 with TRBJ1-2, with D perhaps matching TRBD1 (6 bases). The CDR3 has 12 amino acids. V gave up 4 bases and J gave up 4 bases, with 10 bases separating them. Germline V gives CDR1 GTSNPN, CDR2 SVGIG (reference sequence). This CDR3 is CAWNRAGYGYTF. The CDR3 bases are TGTGCCTGGAACAGGGCAGGCTATGGCTACACCTTC.

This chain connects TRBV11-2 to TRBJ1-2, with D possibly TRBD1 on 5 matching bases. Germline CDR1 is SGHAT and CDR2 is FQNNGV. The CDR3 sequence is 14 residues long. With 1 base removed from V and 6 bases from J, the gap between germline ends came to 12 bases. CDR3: CASSLVKGFDGYTF. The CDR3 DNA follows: TGTGCCAGCAGCTTAGTGAAGGGGTTCGATGGCTACACCTTC.

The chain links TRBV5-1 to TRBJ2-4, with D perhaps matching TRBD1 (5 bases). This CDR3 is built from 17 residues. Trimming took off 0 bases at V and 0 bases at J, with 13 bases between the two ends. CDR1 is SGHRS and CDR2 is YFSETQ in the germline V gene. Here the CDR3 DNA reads TGCGCCAGCAGCTTGGGGGGCGGCGGATTAGCCAAAAACATTCAGTACTTC. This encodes CASSLGGGGLAKNIQYF.

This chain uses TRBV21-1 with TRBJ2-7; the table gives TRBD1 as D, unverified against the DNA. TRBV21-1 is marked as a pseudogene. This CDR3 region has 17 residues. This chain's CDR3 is CASSLGQGARGSYEQYF. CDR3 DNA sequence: TGTGCCAGCAGCCTGGGACAGGGGGCGCGAGGATCCTACGAGCAGTACTTC.

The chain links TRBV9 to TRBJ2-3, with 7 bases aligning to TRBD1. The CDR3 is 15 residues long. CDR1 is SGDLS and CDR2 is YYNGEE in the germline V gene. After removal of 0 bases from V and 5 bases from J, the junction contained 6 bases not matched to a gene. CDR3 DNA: TGTGCCAGCAGCGTAGCGAGGGGGCCTGGAGATACGCAGTATTTT. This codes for CASSVARGPGDTQYF.

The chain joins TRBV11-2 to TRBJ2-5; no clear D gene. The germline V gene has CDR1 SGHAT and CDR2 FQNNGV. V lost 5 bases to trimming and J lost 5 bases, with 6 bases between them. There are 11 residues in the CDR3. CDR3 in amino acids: CASSPRETQYF. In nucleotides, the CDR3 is TGTGCCAGCAGCCCCCGGGAGACCCAGTACTTC.

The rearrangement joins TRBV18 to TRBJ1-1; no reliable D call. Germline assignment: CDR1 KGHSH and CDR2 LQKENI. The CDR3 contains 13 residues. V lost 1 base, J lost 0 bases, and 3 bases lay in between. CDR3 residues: CASSPRVNTEAFF. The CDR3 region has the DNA TGTGCCAGCTCACCACGCGTGAACACTGAAGCTTTCTTT.

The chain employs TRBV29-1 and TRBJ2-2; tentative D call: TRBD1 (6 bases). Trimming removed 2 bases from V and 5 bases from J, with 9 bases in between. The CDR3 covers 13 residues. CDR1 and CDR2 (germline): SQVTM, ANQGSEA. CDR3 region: CSVETGWTGELFF. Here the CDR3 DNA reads TGCAGCGTTGAAACAGGGTGGACCGGGGAGCTGTTTTTT.

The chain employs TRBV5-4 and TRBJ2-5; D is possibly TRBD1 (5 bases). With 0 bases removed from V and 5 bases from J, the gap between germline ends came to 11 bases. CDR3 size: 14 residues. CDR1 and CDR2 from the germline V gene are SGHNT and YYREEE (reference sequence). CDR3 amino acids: CASSLATGRETQYF. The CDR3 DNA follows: TGTGCCAGCAGCTTGGCCACAGGAAGGGAGACCCAGTACTTC.

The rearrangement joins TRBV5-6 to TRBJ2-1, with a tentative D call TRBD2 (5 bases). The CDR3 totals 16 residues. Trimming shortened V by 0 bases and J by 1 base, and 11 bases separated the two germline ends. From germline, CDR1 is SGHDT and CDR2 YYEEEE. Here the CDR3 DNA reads TGTGCCAGCAGCTTGGTTGCGGGCCGATCCTACAATGAGCAGTTCTTC. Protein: CASSLVAGRSYNEQFF.

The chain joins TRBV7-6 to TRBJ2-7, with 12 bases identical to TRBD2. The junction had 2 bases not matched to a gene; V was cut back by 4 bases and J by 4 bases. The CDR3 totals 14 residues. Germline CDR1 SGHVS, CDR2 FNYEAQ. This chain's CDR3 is CASSSTSGRYEQYF. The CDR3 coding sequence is TGTGCCAGCAGCTCGACTAGCGGGAGATACGAGCAGTACTTC.

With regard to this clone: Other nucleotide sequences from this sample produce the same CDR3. CDR3 sequence reads: CAWSFVGEGNSPLHF. The CDR3 DNA is TGTGCCTGGAGTTTCGTTGGGGAGGGCAATTCACCCCTCCACTTT. J is TRBJ1-6 and V is TRBV30; D is uncertain. V dropped 2 bases and J dropped 7 bases, with 15 bases sitting between them. CDR1 and CDR2 (germline): GTSNPN, SVGIG (reference sequence). The CDR3 consists of 15 residues.

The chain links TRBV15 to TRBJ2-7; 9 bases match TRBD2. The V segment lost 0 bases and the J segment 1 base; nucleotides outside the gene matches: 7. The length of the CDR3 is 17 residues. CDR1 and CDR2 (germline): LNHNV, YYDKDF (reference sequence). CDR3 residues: CATSRDWDSGGSYEQYF. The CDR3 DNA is TGTGCCACCAGCAGAGATTGGGATAGCGGGGGTTCCTACGAGCAGTACTTC. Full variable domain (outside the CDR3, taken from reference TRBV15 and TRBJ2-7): DAMVIQNPRYQVTQFGKPVTLSCSQTLNHNVMYWYQQKSSQAPKLLFHYYDKDFNNEADTPDNFQSRRPNTSFCFLDIRSPGLGDTAMYLCATSRDWDSGGSYEQYFGPGTRLTVT.

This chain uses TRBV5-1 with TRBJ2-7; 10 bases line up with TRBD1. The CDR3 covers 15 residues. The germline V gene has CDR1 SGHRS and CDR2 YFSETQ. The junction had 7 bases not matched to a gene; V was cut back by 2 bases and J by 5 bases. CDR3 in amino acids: CASSFLRQGADEQYF. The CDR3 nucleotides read TGCGCCAGCAGCTTTCTCCGACAGGGGGCGGACGAGCAGTACTTC.

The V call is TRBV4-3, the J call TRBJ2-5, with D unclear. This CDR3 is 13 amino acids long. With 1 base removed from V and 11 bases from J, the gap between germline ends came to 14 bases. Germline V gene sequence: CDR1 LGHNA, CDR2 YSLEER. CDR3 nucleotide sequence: TGCGCCAGCAGCCAAGGGGCAGAATTTGAGCAGTACTTC. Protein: CASSQGAEFEQYF.

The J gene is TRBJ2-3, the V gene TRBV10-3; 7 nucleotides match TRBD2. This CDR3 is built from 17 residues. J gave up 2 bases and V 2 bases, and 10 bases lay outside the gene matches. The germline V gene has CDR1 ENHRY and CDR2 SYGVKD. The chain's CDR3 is CAISEEAGREDTDTQYF. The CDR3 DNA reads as TGTGCCATCAGTGAGGAGGCAGGGAGGGAGGACACAGATACGCAGTATTTT.

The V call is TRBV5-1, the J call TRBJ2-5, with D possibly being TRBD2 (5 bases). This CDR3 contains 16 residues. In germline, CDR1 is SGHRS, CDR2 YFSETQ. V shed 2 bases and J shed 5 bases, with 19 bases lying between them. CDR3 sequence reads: CASSFITTRGPETQYF. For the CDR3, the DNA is TGCGCCAGCAGCTTTATTACGACAAGAGGGCCGGAGACCCAGTACTTC.

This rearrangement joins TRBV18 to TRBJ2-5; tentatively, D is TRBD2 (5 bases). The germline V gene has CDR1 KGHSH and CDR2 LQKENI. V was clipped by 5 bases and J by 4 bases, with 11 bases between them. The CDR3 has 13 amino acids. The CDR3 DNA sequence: TGTGCCAGCTCATACGGGATTGGAGAGACCCAGTACTTC. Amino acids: CASSYGIGETQYF.

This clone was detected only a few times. DNA of the CDR3: TGTGCCGGTCGGGACACCGGGGAGCTGTTTTTT. Amino acids: CAGRDTGELFF. This chain joins TRBV2 and TRBJ2-2; D is unclear. Per the germline V gene, CDR1 is SNHLY and CDR2 is FYNNEI. The CDR3 is made up of 11 amino acids. The V end was cut by 11 bases, the J end by 3 bases, with 7 bases between.

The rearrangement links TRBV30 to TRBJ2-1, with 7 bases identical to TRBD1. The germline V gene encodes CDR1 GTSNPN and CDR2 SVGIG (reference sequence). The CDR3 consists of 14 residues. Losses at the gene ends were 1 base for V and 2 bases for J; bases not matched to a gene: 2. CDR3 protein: CAWSEGAAYNEQFF. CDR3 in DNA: TGTGCCTGGAGTGAGGGGGCGGCCTACAATGAGCAGTTCTTC.

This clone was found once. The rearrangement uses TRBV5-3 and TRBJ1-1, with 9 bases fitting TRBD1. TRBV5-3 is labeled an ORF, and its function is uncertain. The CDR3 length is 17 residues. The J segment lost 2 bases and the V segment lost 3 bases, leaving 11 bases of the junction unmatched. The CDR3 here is CARSWHLRDRENTEAFF. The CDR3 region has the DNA TGTGCCAGAAGCTGGCATTTGAGGGACAGGGAAAACACTGAAGCTTTCTTT.